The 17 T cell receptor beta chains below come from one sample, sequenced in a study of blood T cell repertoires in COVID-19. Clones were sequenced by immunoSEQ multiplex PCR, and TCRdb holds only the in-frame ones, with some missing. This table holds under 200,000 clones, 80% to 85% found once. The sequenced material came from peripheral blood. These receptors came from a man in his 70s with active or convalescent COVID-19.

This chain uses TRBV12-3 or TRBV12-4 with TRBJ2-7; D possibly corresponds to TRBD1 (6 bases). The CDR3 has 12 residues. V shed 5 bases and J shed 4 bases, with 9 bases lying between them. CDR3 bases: TGTGCCAGCAGTCCACAGGGATACGAGCAGTACTTC. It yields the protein CASSPQGYEQYF.

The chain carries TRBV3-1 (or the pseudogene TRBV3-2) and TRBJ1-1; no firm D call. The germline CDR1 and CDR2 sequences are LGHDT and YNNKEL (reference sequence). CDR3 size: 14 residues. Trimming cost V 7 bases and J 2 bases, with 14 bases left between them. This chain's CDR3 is CASTRGGINTEAFF. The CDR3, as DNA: TGTGCCAGCACCCGCGGAGGGATAAACACTGAAGCTTTCTTT.

The chain's CDR3 is CASSRTGYGYTF. The CDR3 region has the DNA TGTGCCAGCAGTAGGACAGGCTATGGCTACACCTTC. The chain joins TRBV12-3 or TRBV12-4 to TRBJ1-2; 7 bases map to TRBD1. With V trimmed by 5 bases and J by 4 bases, 1 base remained unmatched. The CDR3 is 12 residues long.

DNA of the CDR3: TGTGCCAGCAGCTGGCAACCGGGACAGGGTTACGACTCACCCCTCCACTTT. Its translation: CASSWQPGQGYDSPLHF. The chain recombines TRBV7-9 with TRBJ1-6; 9 nucleotides match TRBD1. CDR1 SEHNR and CDR2 FQNEAQ come from the germline V gene (reference sequence). The CDR3 is made up of 17 amino acids. Germline trimming cut 4 bases from V and 10 bases from J; bases unmatched to any gene: 14. Full variable domain (rest looked up from reference TRBV7-9 and TRBJ1-6): DTGVSQNPRHKITKRGQNVTFRCDPISEHNRLYWYRQTLGQGPEFLTYFQNEAQLEKSRLLSDRFSAERPKGSFSTLEIQRTEQGDSAMYLCASSWQPGQGYDSPLHFGNGTRLTVT.

The CDR3: CSVAETSIFAEQYF. The CDR3, as DNA: TGCAGCGTGGCGGAGACTAGCATATTCGCCGAGCAGTACTTC. The chain is built from TRBV29-1 and TRBJ2-7; 7 bases line up with TRBD2. The CDR3 covers 14 residues. V shed 6 bases and J 6 bases; nucleotides not matched to a gene: 14. Germline CDR1 and CDR2: SQVTM and ANQGSEA.

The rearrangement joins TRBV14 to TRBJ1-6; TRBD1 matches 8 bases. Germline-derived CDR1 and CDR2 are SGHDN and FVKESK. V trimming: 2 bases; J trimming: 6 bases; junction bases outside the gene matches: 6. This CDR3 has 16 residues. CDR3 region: CASSQQGAVSNSPLHF. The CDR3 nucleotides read TGTGCCAGCAGCCAACAGGGGGCAGTGAGTAATTCACCCCTCCACTTT.

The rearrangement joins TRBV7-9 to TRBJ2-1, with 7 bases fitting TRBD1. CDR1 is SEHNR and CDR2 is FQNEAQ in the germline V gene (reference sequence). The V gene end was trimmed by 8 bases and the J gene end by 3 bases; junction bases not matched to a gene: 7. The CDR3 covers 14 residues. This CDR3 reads CASAIGDSYNEQFF. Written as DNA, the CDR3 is TGTGCCAGCGCCATAGGGGACAGCTACAATGAGCAGTTCTTC. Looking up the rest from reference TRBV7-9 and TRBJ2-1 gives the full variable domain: DTGVSQNPRHKITKRGQNVTFRCDPISEHNRLYWYRQTLGQGPEFLTYFQNEAQLEKSRLLSDRFSAERPKGSFSTLEIQRTEQGDSAMYLCASAIGDSYNEQFFGPGTRLTVL.

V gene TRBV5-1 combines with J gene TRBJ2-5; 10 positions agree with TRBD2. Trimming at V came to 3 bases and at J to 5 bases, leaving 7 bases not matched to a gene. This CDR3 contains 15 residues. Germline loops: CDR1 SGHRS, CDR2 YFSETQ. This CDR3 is CASSSGPTSGETQYF. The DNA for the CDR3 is TGCGCCAGCAGCTCTGGACCGACTAGCGGGGAGACCCAGTACTTC.

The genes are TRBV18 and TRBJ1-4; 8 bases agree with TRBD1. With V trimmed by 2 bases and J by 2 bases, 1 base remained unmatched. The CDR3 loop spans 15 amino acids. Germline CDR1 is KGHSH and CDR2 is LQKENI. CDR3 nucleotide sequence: TGTGCCAGCTCACCAAGGACAGGGACTAATGAAAAACTGTTTTTT. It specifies CASSPRTGTNEKLFF.

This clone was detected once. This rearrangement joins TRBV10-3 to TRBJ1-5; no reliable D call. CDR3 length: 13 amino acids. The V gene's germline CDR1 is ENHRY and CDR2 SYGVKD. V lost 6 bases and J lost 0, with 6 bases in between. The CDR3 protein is CAISGNSNQPQHF. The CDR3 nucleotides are TGTGCCATCAGCGGGAATAGCAATCAGCCCCAGCATTTT.

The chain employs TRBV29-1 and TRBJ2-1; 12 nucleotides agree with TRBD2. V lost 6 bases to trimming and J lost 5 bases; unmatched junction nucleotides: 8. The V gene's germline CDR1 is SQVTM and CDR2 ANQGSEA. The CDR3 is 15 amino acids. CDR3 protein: CSVPGTSGSNNEQFF. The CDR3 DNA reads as TGCAGCGTACCCGGGACTAGCGGGTCAAACAATGAGCAGTTCTTC.

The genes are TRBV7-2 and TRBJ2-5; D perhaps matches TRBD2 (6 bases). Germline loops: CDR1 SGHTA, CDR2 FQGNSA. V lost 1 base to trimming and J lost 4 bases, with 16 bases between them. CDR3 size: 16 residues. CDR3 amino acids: CASSLGLAGLGETQYF. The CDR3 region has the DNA TGTGCCAGCAGCTTAGGGTTGGCGGGATTGGGAGAGACCCAGTACTTC.

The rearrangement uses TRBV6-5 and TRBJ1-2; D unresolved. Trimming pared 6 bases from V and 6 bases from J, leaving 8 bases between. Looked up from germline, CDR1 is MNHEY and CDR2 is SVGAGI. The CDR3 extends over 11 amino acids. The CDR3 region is CASRANNGYTF. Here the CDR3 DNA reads TGTGCCAGCAGGGCCAACAATGGCTACACCTTC.

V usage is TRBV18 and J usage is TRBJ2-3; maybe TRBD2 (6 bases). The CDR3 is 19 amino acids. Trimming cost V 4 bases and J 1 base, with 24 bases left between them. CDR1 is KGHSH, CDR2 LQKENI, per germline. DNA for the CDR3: TGTGCCAGCTCACTCGGTCCCTCGGGCGGGATATCTCGCACAGATACGCAGTATTTT. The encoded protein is CASSLGPSGGISRTDTQYF.

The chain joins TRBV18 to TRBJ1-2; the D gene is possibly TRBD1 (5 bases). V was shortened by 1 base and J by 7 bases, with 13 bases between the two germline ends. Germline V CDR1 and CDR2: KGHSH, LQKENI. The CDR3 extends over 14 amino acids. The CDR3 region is CASSPQFGQGGYTF. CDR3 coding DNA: TGTGCCAGCTCACCACAATTCGGCCAGGGTGGCTACACCTTC.

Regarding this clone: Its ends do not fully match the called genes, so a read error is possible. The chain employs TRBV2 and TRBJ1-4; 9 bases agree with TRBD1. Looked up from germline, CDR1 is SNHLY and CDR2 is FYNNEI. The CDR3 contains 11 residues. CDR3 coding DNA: TGTGCCAGCAGCTCGAGGGACAGGGTGAAATTC. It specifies CASSSRDRVKF.

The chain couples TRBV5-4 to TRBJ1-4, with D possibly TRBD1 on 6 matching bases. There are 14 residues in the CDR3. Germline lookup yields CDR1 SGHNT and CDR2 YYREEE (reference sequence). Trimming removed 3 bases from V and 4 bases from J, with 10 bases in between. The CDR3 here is CASSSDRFNEKLFF. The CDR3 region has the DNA TGTGCCAGCAGCTCGGACAGATTTAATGAAAAACTGTTTTTT.